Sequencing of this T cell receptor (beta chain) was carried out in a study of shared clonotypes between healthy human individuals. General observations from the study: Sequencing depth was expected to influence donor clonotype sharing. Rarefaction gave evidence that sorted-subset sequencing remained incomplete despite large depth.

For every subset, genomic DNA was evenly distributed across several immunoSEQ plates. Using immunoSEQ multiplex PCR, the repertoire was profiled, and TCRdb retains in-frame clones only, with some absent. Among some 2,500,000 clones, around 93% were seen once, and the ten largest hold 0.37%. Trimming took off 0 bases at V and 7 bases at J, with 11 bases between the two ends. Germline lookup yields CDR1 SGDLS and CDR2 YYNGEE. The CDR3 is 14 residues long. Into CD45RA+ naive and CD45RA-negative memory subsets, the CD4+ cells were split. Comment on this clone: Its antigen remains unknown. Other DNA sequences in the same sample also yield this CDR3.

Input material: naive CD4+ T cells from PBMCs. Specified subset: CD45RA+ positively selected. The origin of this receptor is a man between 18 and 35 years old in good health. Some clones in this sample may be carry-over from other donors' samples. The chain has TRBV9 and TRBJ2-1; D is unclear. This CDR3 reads CASSVAGSGNEQFF. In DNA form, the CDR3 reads TGTGCCAGCAGCGTAGCAGGTTCCGGAAATGAGCAGTTCTTC.